These 10 T cell receptor beta chains share one sample of origin, sequenced in a study of blood T cells in healthy people across ages (dated by TCRdb to between 2014 and 2016). Preparation of the library involved 5' RACE. The reads were generated on an Illumina HiSeq 2500. A second roughly 7 to 12 cycle PCR used a sample-barcoded 5' primer and a J-beta primer mix. Using fastp trimming at Q25 and MiXCR clonotype assembly, TCRdb reanalyzed the public sequencing data and kept in-frame beta chains. CDR3 protein duplicates are merged, each entry listing the most common genes and DNA. Recorded for this sample are about 1 million distinct CDR3 sequences; 45% of them occurred a single time. Approximately 17% of the sample rests with the top ten. Sequenced material: blood. These receptors originate from an older woman in good health.

The chain recombines TRBV28 with TRBJ2-7; weak D call: TRBD2 (5 bases). With 6 bases removed from V and 7 bases from J, the gap between germline ends came to 16 bases. From germline, CDR1 is MDHEN and CDR2 SYDVKM. This CDR3 is built from 13 residues. For the CDR3, the DNA is TGTGCCAGCAGGGGTCATCCCGGGAATGAGCAGTACTTC. Translated, it gives CASRGHPGNEQYF. The full variable domain, rest sourced from reference TRBV28 and TRBJ2-7, is DVKVTQSSRYLVKRTGEKVFLECVQDMDHENMFWYRQDPGLGLRLIYFSYDVKMKEKGDIPEGYSVSREKKERFSLILESASTNQTSMYLCASRGHPGNEQYFGPGTRLTVT.

The chain employs TRBV12-5 and TRBJ1-6; D gene unclear. The CDR3 sequence is 14 residues long. Germline V gene lookup returns CDR1 LGHNT and CDR2 FRNRAP. The V end lost 0 bases, the J end lost 10 bases, and 10 bases lay between the germline ends. CDR3 coding DNA: TGTGCTAGTGGTTTGGTGGGTCTAGAGTCACCCCTCCACTTT. Amino acids: CASGLVGLESPLHF.

This clonotype was detected only a few times. This chain connects TRBV20-1 to TRBJ1-5; TRBD1 agrees at 8 bases. Trimming removed 7 bases from V and 1 base from J; junction bases left unmatched: 6. This CDR3 has 14 amino acids. Germline V gene data show CDR1 as DFQATT and CDR2 as SNEGSKA (reference sequence). CDR3 loop: CSVQGASSNQPQHF. The CDR3 coding sequence is TGCAGTGTCCAGGGGGCGTCGAGCAATCAGCCCCAGCATTTT.

The V and J genes are TRBV9 and TRBJ1-5; a weak D match, TRBD1 (5 bases). The V gene's germline CDR1 is SGDLS and CDR2 YYNGEE. Trimming removed 0 bases from V and 3 bases from J, with 7 bases in between. This CDR3 is 14 amino acids long. CDR3 sequence (DNA): TGTGCCAGCAGCGTAGGGGGGGTCAATCAGCCCCAGCATTTT. Protein product: CASSVGGVNQPQHF. Full variable domain (outside the CDR3, taken from reference TRBV9 and TRBJ1-5): DSGVTQTPKHLITATGQRVTLRCSPRSGDLSVYWYQQSLDQGLQFLIQYYNGEERAKGNILERFSAQQFPDLHSELNLSSLELGDSALYFCASSVGGVNQPQHFGDGTRLSIL.

This clonotype appeared many times. The chain is built from TRBV12-3 or TRBV12-4 and TRBJ2-7; 7 nucleotides align to TRBD2. The V and J ends lost 5 bases and 2 bases, in that order; junction bases with no gene match: 9. The CDR3 totals 15 residues. The CDR3 protein is CASSINGLDAYEQYF. As DNA, the CDR3 is TGTGCCAGCAGTATAAATGGACTAGACGCCTACGAGCAGTACTTC.

This clonotype was recorded a few times. The chain links TRBV5-1 to TRBJ2-5; a weak D match, TRBD1 (6 bases). Trimming cost V 2 bases and J 4 bases, with 12 bases left between them. Per germline, CDR1 SGHRS and CDR2 YFSETQ. There are 14 residues in the CDR3. CDR3 nucleotides: TGCGCCAGCAGCTTCACCACAGGGCTAGAGACCCAGTACTTC. Translated: CASSFTTGLETQYF. Full variable domain (rest looked up from reference TRBV5-1 and TRBJ2-5): KAGVTQTPRYLIKTRGQQVTLSCSPISGHRSVSWYQQTPGQGLQFLFEYFSETQRNKGNFPGRFSGRQFSNSRSEMNVSTLELGDSALYLCASSFTTGLETQYFGPGTRLLVL.

This sequence joins TRBV9 and TRBJ2-1; TRBD1 is a possible D gene (6 bases). This CDR3 spans 15 amino acids. Germline CDR1 is SGDLS and CDR2 is YYNGEE. V was trimmed by 3 bases and J by 8 bases, leaving 18 bases between them. This chain's CDR3 is CASSAGVKRTDEQFF. CDR3 in DNA: TGTGCCAGCAGCGCAGGGGTGAAGCGGACCGATGAGCAGTTCTTC.

This rearrangement joins TRBV3-1 to TRBJ2-1; D might be TRBD1 or TRBD2, each matching 5 bases. The V and J ends lost 0 bases and 10 bases respectively, with 10 bases between them. The CDR3 runs to 13 residues. From germline, CDR1 is LGHDT and CDR2 YNNKEL (reference sequence). This CDR3 reads CASSQEGRREQFF. In DNA, the CDR3 is TGTGCCAGCAGCCAAGAGGGACGACGGGAGCAGTTCTTC.

This clonotype was seen ten or more times. V and J are TRBV27 and TRBJ1-1; weak D call: TRBD1 (6 bases). The CDR3 length is 15 residues. Germline CDR1 reads MNHEY; CDR2 reads SMNVEV (reference sequence). V was trimmed by 0 bases and J by 4 bases, leaving 12 bases between them. The CDR3 reads CASSLSKGGGTEAFF. The CDR3 bases are TGTGCCAGCAGTTTATCGAAAGGGGGAGGCACTGAAGCTTTCTTT.

A few counts support this clonotype. The rearrangement links TRBV30 to TRBJ1-2; D is uncertain. This CDR3 is built from 10 residues. CDR1 is GTSNPN, CDR2 SVGIG, per germline (reference sequence). V shed 4 bases and J shed 3 bases, with 3 bases lying between them. CDR3 nucleotide sequence: TGTGCCTGGATGGACTATGGCTACACCTTC. It encodes CAWMDYGYTF.